The entry that follows covers one T cell receptor (beta chain) sequence. This record comes from a study of Graves' ophthalmopathy and Graves' hyperthyroidism. TCR beta CDR3 regions were amplified from RNA transcripts. First-round RT-PCR employed HTBI primers, with a second-round multiplex PCR after it. TCRdb called the multiplex PCR reads again in MiXCR, with one record for every CDR3 protein. This sample yields around 520,000 distinct CDR3 sequences, of which approximately 37% are seen a single time; about 4.6% belongs to the top ten. Losses at the gene ends were 0 bases for V and 8 bases for J; bases not matched to a gene: 11. CDR3 length: 16 amino acids. Germline assignment: CDR1 SGDLS and CDR2 YYNGEE.

The rearrangement links TRBV9 to TRBJ1-3; 7 bases align to TRBD1. The receptor comes from an adult man with Graves' hyperthyroidism. Specimen: peripheral blood or thyroid tissue (not recorded which). The CDR3 coding sequence is TGTGCCAGCAGCGTAGCTACGACAGGGATCAGAGACACCATATATTTT. Translated, it gives CASSVATTGIRDTIYF.